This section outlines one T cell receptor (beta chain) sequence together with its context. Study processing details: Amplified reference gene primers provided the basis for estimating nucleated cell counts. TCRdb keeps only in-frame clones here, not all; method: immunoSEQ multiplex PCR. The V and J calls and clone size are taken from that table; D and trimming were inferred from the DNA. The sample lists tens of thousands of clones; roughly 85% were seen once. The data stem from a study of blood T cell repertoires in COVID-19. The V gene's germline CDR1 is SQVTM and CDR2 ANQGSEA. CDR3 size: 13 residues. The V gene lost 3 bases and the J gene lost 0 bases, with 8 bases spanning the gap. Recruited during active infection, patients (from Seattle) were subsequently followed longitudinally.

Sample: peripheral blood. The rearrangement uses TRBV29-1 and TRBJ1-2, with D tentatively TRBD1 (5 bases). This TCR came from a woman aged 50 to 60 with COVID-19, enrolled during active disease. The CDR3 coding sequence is TGCAGCGTTGAGTCGGGGGCTAACTATGGCTACACCTTC. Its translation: CSVESGANYGYTF.